This T cell receptor beta chain was identified during a study of blood T cells in healthy people across ages. Overall study results and limits: Among T cells, TCR beta diversity per million cells dropped roughly linearly as age rose.

In this sample, this clonotype turned up a few times. What it binds is unknown. A read error may produce the germline difference seen at one junction end. PCR was performed a second time for about 6 to 12 cycles using a sample-barcoded 5' primer and a J-beta primer mix. TCRdb reanalysed the 5' RACE reads using MiXCR and keeps one entry per CDR3 protein. The table lists approximately 780,000 distinct CDR3 sequences, around 25% of them singletons, with 2.5% to 3.5% in the top ten. The CDR3 loop spans 15 amino acids. The germline CDR1 and CDR2 sequences are SGHNT and YENEEA. These data also formed part of another study, on T cells of mothers and their children. As reported in that work: Maternal samples each gave over 9 million TCR beta CDR3 reads, and child samples some 2.8 million each. Across the analysis, no persistent microchimeric T cell clones were detected.

The TCR sequence derives from a boy younger than 18 in good health. The specimen sequenced was blood. The rearrangement joins TRBV11-3 to TRBJ2-1, with 11 nucleotides matching TRBD2. CDR3 protein: CTSSNSGGGYNEQFF. The CDR3 DNA reads as TGTACCAGCAGCAATAGCGGGGGGGGATACAATGAGCAGTTCTTC.